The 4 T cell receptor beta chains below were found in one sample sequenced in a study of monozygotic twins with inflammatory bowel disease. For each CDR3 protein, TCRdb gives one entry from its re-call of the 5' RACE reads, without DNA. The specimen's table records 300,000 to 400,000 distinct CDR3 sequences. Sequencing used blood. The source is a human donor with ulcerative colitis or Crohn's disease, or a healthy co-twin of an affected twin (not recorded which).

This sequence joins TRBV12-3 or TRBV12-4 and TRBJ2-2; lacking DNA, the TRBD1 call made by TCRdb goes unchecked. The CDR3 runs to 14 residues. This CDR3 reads CASRTAGGLGELFF.

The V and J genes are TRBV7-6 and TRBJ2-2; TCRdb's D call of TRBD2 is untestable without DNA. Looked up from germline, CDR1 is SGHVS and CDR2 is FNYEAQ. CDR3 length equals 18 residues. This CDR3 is CASSPLGLAGTNTGELFF. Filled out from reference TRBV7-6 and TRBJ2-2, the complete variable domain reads GAGVSQSPRYKVTKRGQDVALRCDPISGHVSLYWYRQALGQGPEFLTYFNYEAQQDKSGLPNDRFSAERPEGSISTLTIQRTEQRDSAMYRCASSPLGLAGTNTGELFFGEGSRLTVL.

CDR3 sequence: CASSQGVYDGSSGNTIYF. The chain is built from TRBV6-1 and TRBJ1-3. The CDR3 has 18 amino acids. CDR1 is MNHNS and CDR2 is SASEGT in the germline V gene.

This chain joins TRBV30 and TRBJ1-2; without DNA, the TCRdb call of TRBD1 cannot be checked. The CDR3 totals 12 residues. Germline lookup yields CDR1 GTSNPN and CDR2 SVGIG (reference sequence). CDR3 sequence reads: CARDRTDYGYTF. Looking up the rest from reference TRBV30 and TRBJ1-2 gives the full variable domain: SQTIHQWPATLVQPVGSPLSLECTVEGTSNPNLYWYRQAAGRGLQLLFYSVGIGQISSEVPQNLSASRPQDRQFILSSKKLLLSDSGFYLCARDRTDYGYTFGSGTRLTVV.